A selection of T cell receptor beta chains follows, all from one sample in a study of identical twins. MiXCR, run by TCRdb on the 5' RACE reads, gives a single entry per CDR3 protein. The sample has some 690,000 distinct CDR3 sequences, about 20% seen once. These same data were also listed under a study on T cells expressing NK-cell markers.

The sequencing sample was made of PBMCs. These receptors were obtained from a woman younger than 30 in good health. The CDR3 runs from the conserved cysteine through the conserved F or W. The order of the fields is clone size, J gene, V gene, D gene, CDR3 protein, CDR3 DNA. D genes are given only for firm matches. Only some rows state a clone size, as once, few, many or a class for expanded clones.

many | TRBJ2-3 | TRBV25-1 | TRBD2 | CASSDRLAGYTDTQYF | TGTGCCAGCAGTGATCGACTAGCGGGATACACAGATACGCAGTATTTT
- | TRBJ2-3 | TRBV6-5 | - | CASSYSIGSLSTDTQYF | TGTGCCAGCAGTTACTCGATCGGCAGCCTAAGCACAGATACGCAGTATTTT
- | TRBJ2-3 | TRBV18 | - | CASSPPTGATVYF | TGTGCCAGCTCACCACCGACCGGGGCAACGGTGTATTTT
- | TRBJ1-6 | TRBV7-8 | - | CASSFGPDNSPLHF | TGTGCCAGCAGCTTTGGACCGGATAATTCACCCCTCCACTTT
few | TRBJ2-3 | TRBV10-3 | - | CAISPAQTQYF | TGTGCCATCAGTCCGGCACAAACGCAGTATTTT
many | TRBJ2-1 | TRBV20-1 | - | CSARRAGNEQFF | TGCAGTGCTAGACGCGCAGGCAATGAGCAGTTCTTC
few | TRBJ2-7 | TRBV6-1 | TRBD1 | CASSRDRARYEQYF | TGTGCCAGCAGCAGGGACAGGGCGCGGTACGAGCAGTACTTC
many | TRBJ2-3 | TRBV5-5 | TRBD1 | CASSFTGADTQYF | TGTGCCAGCAGCTTTACAGGGGCAGATACGCAGTATTTT
- | TRBJ2-2 | TRBV9 | - | CASSVGALNTGELFF | TGTGCCAGCAGCGTAGGCGCCCTAAACACCGGGGAGCTGTTTTTT
few | TRBJ2-2 | TRBV10-3 | - | CAIRPAAGELFF | TGTGCCATCCGGCCGGCTGCCGGGGAGCTGTTTTTT
- | TRBJ2-5 | TRBV15 | TRBD2 | CATSRDPPTSGRQETQYF | TGTGCCACCAGCAGAGATCCGCCGACTAGCGGGAGGCAAGAGACCCAGTACTTC
many | TRBJ1-4 | TRBV7-9 | TRBD1 | CASSQGTGEKLFF | TGTGCCAGCAGTCAAGGGACAGGGGAAAAACTGTTTTTT
- | TRBJ2-3 | TRBV4-2 | - | CASSQDRSGDTQYF | TGTGCCAGCAGCCAAGATCGTAGTGGGGATACGCAGTATTTT
- | TRBJ2-1 | TRBV12-3/TRBV12-4 | TRBD2 | CASTGGASGVLAHRFF | TGTGCCAGCACCGGCGGGGCTAGCGGGGTCCTAGCCCATAGGTTCTTC
once | TRBJ2-3 | TRBV29-1 | TRBD1 | CSATGGPIGDTQYF | TGCAGCGCAACAGGGGGCCCCATTGGAGATACGCAGTATTTT
few | TRBJ1-4 | TRBV20-1 | TRBD1 | CSARMTGGYEKLFF | TGCAGTGCCAGGATGACAGGGGGCTATGAAAAACTGTTTTTT
few | TRBJ1-1 | TRBV6-2/TRBV6-3 | - | CASSWVTEAFF | TGTGCCAGCAGTTGGGTAACTGAAGCTTTCTTT
- | TRBJ1-1 | TRBV6-6 | - | CASSRQANTEAFF | TGTGCCAGCAGCAGACAGGCGAACACTGAAGCTTTCTTT
- | TRBJ2-5 | TRBV5-1 | TRBD2 | CASSLASGGVPETQYF | TGCGCCAGCAGCTTGGCCAGCGGGGGGGTCCCAGAGACCCAGTACTTC
medium-sized | TRBJ2-1 | TRBV5-6 | - | CASSSAGTGNNEQFF | TGTGCCAGCAGCTCCGCCGGGACCGGAAACAATGAGCAGTTCTTC
many | TRBJ1-1 | TRBV20-1 | - | CSASPANTEAFF | TGCAGTGCTAGTCCAGCGAACACTGAAGCTTTCTTT
- | TRBJ2-3 | TRBV15 | - | CATSTRSGTDTQYF | TGTGCCACCAGTACAAGGTCTGGGACAGATACGCAGTATTTT
few | TRBJ1-1 | TRBV12-3/TRBV12-4 | TRBD1 | CASSPATGGANTEAFF | TGTGCCAGCAGTCCGGCAACAGGGGGCGCGAACACTGAAGCTTTCTTT
few | TRBJ1-2 | TRBV5-6 | - | CASSPPGRTYGYTF | TGTGCCAGCAGCCCGCCGGGGCGGACCTATGGCTACACCTTC
few | TRBJ1-2 | TRBV5-1 | - | CASSSDTGLPFYGYTF | TGCGCCAGCAGCTCGGACACCGGGCTTCCGTTTTATGGCTACACCTTC
many | TRBJ2-3 | TRBV7-9 | TRBD1 | CASSPVRDRGADTQYF | TGTGCCAGCAGCCCAGTTCGGGACAGGGGCGCAGATACGCAGTATTTT
many | TRBJ2-5 | TRBV5-1 | TRBD2 | CASSHQGTSGGRLPLTKETQYF | TGCGCCAGCAGTCACCAGGGGACTAGCGGGGGCCGGCTCCCCCTGACAAAAGAGACCCAGTACTTC
few | TRBJ1-2 | TRBV29-1 | - | CSVSRGYGYTF | TGCAGCGTTTCCCGGGGTTATGGCTACACCTTC
many | TRBJ1-3 | TRBV7-2 | - | CASSRAAGNTIYF | TGTGCCAGCAGCAGAGCAGCGGGAAACACCATATATTTT
few | TRBJ2-7 | TRBV18 | - | CASSPGSGTRSTTAYEQYF | TGTGCCAGCTCACCCGGATCGGGGACTCGATCGACAACGGCCTACGAGCAGTACTTC
many | TRBJ2-3 | TRBV5-1 | TRBD2 | CASSLASGSLGDTQYF | TGCGCCAGCAGCTTGGCTAGCGGGAGTCTCGGGGATACGCAGTATTTT
few | TRBJ2-7 | TRBV12-3/TRBV12-4 | - | CASSPGGRIHYEQYF | TGTGCCAGCAGTCCCGGTGGTAGGATCCACTACGAGCAGTACTTC
few | TRBJ2-3 | TRBV5-1 | TRBD1 | CASSLADRVDTQYF | TGCGCCAGCAGCTTGGCCGACAGGGTCGATACGCAGTATTTT
few | TRBJ2-3 | TRBV5-6 | TRBD1 | CASSKTGALSDTQYF | TGTGCCAGCAGCAAGACAGGGGCGCTGTCGGATACGCAGTATTTT
- | TRBJ2-7 | TRBV27 | - | CASRGQGSEQYF | TGTGCCAGCAGAGGTCAGGGAAGCGAGCAGTACTTC
once | TRBJ2-7 | TRBV6-2/TRBV6-3 | - | CASSYGVVIYEQYF | TGTGCCAGCAGTTATGGCGTGGTGATCTACGAGCAGTACTTC
- | TRBJ2-1 | TRBV20-1 | - | CSARIYSGGEQFF | TGCAGTGCTAGAATATATAGCGGAGGTGAGCAGTTCTTC
many | TRBJ2-5 | TRBV10-3 | - | CATGEGSETQYF | TGTGCCACGGGAGAGGGGAGCGAGACCCAGTACTTC
- | TRBJ2-7 | TRBV5-1 | TRBD1 | CASSPFDRGAYEQYF | TGCGCCAGCAGCCCCTTCGACAGGGGGGCCTACGAGCAGTACTTC
- | TRBJ2-2 | TRBV20-1 | - | CSARALAGQVATGELFF | TGCAGTGCTAGAGCCCTAGCGGGACAGGTGGCGACCGGGGAGCTGTTTTTT
- | TRBJ2-3 | TRBV5-6 | - | CASSWVGQRTDTQYF | TGTGCCAGCAGCTGGGTAGGACAACGCACAGATACGCAGTATTTT
few | TRBJ2-7 | TRBV5-1 | - | CASSLDGGEQYF | TGCGCCAGCAGCTTGGATGGTGGCGAGCAGTACTTC
few | TRBJ2-1 | TRBV20-1 | TRBD2 | CSARPGTSDNEQFF | TGCAGTGCTAGACCTGGGACTAGCGACAATGAGCAGTTCTTC
few | TRBJ1-1 | TRBV5-5 | - | CASSWDTLAEAFF | TGTGCCAGCAGCTGGGATACTCTTGCTGAAGCTTTCTTT
- | TRBJ1-1 | TRBV10-3 | TRBD1 | CAISEGGQGYTEAFF | TGTGCCATCAGTGAGGGGGGACAGGGGTACACTGAAGCTTTCTTT
- | TRBJ2-7 | TRBV7-9 | - | CASESHDEQYF | TGTGCCAGCGAATCCCACGACGAGCAGTACTTC
- | TRBJ2-7 | TRBV6-1 | TRBD1 | CASRPRQGAYEQYF | TGTGCCAGCAGACCCAGACAGGGAGCCTACGAGCAGTACTTC
few | TRBJ2-3 | TRBV5-1 | - | CASSYLGGATDTQYF | TGCGCCAGCAGCTACCTAGGAGGGGCCACAGATACGCAGTATTTT